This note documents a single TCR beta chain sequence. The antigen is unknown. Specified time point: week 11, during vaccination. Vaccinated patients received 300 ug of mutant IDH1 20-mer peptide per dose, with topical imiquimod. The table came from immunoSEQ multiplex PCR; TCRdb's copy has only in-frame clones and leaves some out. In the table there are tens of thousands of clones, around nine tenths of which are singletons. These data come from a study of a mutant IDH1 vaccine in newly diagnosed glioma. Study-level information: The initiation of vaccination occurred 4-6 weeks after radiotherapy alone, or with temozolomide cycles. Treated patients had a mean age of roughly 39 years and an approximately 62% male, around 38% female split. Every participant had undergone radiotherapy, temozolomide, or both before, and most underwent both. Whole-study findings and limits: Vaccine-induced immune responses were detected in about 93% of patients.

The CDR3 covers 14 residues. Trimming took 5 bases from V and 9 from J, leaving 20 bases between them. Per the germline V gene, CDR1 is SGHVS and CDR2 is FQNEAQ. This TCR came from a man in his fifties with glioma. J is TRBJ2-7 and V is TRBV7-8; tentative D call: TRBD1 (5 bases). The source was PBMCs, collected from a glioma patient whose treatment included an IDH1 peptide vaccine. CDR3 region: CASSPTKTVTAQYF. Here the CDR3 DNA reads TGTGCCAGCAGCCCTACGAAGACAGTGACCGCGCAGTACTTC.